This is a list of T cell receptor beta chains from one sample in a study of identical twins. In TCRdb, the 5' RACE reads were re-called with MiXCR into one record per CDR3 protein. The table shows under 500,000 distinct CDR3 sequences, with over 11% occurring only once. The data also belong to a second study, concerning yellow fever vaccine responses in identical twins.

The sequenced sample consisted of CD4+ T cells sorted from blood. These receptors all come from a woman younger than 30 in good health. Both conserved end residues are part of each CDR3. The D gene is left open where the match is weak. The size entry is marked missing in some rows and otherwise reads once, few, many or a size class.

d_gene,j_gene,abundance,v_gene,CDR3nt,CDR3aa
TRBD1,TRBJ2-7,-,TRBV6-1,TGTGCCAGCAGTGCCCGGACAGGGGCCACCTACGAGCAGTACTTC,CASSARTGATYEQYF
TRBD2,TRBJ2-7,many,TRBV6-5,TGTGCCAGCAGTTACGCGGGAGGTTCCTACGAGCAGTACTTC,CASSYAGGSYEQYF
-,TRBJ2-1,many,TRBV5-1,TGCGCCAGCAGCTTGGGTGGGTTCTCCTACAATGAGCAGTTCTTC,CASSLGGFSYNEQFF
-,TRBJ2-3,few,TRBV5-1,TGCGCCAGCAGCTTGGTGGGGCCGACAGAGACAGATACGCAGTATTTT,CASSLVGPTETDTQYF
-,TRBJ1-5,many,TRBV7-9,TGTGCCAGCAGCTTAGGGCAATCTCAGCCCCAGCATTTT,CASSLGQSQPQHF
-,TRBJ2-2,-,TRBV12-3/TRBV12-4,TGTGCCAGCACCTTAGCCGGGACTGTAACCGGGGAGCTGTTTTTT,CASTLAGTVTGELFF
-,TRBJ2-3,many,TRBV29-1,TGCAGCGGAGGGCAGGGAACAGATACGCAGTATTTT,CSGGQGTDTQYF
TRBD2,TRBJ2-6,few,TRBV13,TGTGCCAGCAAAGGAAGCGGGGGGATGGCCTCTGGGGCCAACGTCCTGACTTTC,CASKGSGGMASGANVLTF
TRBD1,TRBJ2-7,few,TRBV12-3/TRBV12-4,TGTGCCAGCAGTCCTGGACAGGGGGTGATCTCCTACGAGCAGTACTTC,CASSPGQGVISYEQYF
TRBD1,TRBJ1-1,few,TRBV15,TGTGCCACCAGCAGAGATTATCCCGACAGGGGTGACACTGAAGCTTTCTTT,CATSRDYPDRGDTEAFF
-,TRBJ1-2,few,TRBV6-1,TGTGCCAGCAGTGAAGCGGCAGGGCCGAGGGGTGGCTACACCTTC,CASSEAAGPRGGYTF
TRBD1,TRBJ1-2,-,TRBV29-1,TGCAGCGGCGGGACAGGGACTAACTATGGCTACACCTTC,CSGGTGTNYGYTF
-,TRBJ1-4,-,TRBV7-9,TGTGCCAGCAGCTCCCCCAGGAGTTCCGTTGAAAAACTGTTTTTT,CASSSPRSSVEKLFF
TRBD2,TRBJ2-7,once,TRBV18,TGTGCCAGCTCCCTAACATCGGGAGGCGGGCGGTCCTACGAGCAGTACTTC,CASSLTSGGGRSYEQYF
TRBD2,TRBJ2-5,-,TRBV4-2,TGTGCCAGCAGCCGGAATAGCGGGAGGGTGGAAGAGACCCAGTACTTC,CASSRNSGRVEETQYF
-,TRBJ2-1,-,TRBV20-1,TGCAGTGCTAGAACGTTAGGGGGGTACGGCGCCTACAATGAGCAGTTCTTC,CSARTLGGYGAYNEQFF
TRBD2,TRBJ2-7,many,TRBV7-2,TGTGCCAGCAGCTGGACTAGCGGGAGCTACGAGCAGTACTTC,CASSWTSGSYEQYF
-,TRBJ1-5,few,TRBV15,TGTGCCACCAGCAGAGGGGACAAGGAGCCCCAGCATTTT,CATSRGDKEPQHF
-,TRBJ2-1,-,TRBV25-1,TGTGCCAGCAGTGAACAGGGGAGGGACAATGAGCAGTTCTTC,CASSEQGRDNEQFF
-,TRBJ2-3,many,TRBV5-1,TGTGCCAGCAGCCTATTCACAGATACGCAGTATTTT,CASSLFTDTQYF
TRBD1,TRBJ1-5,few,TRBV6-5,TGTGCCAGCAGTTACGACAGGGATCAGCCCCAGCATTTT,CASSYDRDQPQHF
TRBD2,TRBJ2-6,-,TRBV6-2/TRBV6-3,TGTGCCAGCAGTTACCAACTAGCGGGAACCTCTGGGGCCAACGTCCTGACTTTC,CASSYQLAGTSGANVLTF
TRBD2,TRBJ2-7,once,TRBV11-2,TGTGCCAGCAGCTTAGGGAGCGGGAGGACGTCCTCCGAGCAGTACTTC,CASSLGSGRTSSEQYF
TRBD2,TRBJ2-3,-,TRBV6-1,TGTGCCAGCAGAAGCGGGGGGGCGTGGGGAGATACGCAGTATTTT,CASRSGGAWGDTQYF
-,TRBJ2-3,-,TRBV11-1,TGTGCCAGCAGCTTCGAACTCCGAGATACGCAGTATTTT,CASSFELRDTQYF
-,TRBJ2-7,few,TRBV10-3,TGTGCCATCGGTGCTAGCGCAACCTACGAGCAGTACTTC,CAIGASATYEQYF
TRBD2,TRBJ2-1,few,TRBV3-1,TGTGCCAGCAGCCAAGTGGGGACTAGCGGGGGGGTCGTGTTCTTC,CASSQVGTSGGVVFF
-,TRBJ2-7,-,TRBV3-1,TGTGCCAGCAGTCGAGCCCGGGGCCCCCTGGAGCAGTACTTC,CASSRARGPLEQYF
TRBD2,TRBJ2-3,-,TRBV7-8,TGTGCCAGCAGCCCCACTCCCTGGGCGGGGGATTTGGATACGCAGTATTTT,CASSPTPWAGDLDTQYF
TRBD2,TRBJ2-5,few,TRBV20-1,TGCAGTGCTCTCGGGACTAGCGGGAGATTGGACCAAGAGACCCAGTACTTC,CSALGTSGRLDQETQYF
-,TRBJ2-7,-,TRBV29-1,TGCAGCGTTGCCTCACTCTACTCCTACGAGCAGTACTTC,CSVASLYSYEQYF
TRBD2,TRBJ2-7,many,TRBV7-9,TGTGCCAGCAGCCCGGGGGGACTGCCCTACGAGCAGTACTTC,CASSPGGLPYEQYF
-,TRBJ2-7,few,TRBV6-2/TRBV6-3,TGTGCCAGCAGTAGACAGAGAGAAGGCGAGCAGTACTTC,CASSRQREGEQYF
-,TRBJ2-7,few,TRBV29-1,TGCAGCGCCGTGGGAGAAACCTACGAGCAGTACTTC,CSAVGETYEQYF
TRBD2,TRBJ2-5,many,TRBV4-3,TGCGCCAGCAGCCAAGCCGTCCCGGGACTAGCAGGGGGGGAGACCCAGTACTTC,CASSQAVPGLAGGETQYF
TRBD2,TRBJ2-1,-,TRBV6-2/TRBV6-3,TGTGCCAGCAGTTCTCGGGGAGCGGGGGACTACAATGAGCAGTTCTTC,CASSSRGAGDYNEQFF
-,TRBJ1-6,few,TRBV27,TGTGCCAGCACTAACCTTGGCATCCAAGACTTCCTCCACTTT,CASTNLGIQDFLHF
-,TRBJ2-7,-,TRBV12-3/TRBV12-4,TGTGCCAGCAGCGCAGGGGACCGTTCCTACGAGCAGTACTTC,CASSAGDRSYEQYF
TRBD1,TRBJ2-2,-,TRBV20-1,TGCAGTGCTATACGACAGGGGGCCGAGCCCACCGGGGAGCTGTTTTTT,CSAIRQGAEPTGELFF
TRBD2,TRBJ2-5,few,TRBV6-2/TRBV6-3,TGTGCCAGCAGTTACTCGAAGCGGGGAAAAATCCAAGAGACCCAGTACTTC,CASSYSKRGKIQETQYF
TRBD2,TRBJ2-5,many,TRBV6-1,TGTGCCAGCAGCCTATTAGGGGCTAGCGGGGGGGGAGTGACCCAGTACTTC,CASSLLGASGGGVTQYF
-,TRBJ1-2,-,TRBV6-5,TGTGCCAGCAGTTACTCGCAACAGCCTTACTATGGCTACACCTTC,CASSYSQQPYYGYTF
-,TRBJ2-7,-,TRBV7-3,TGTGCCAGCAGCCCAGGGCCGAATCGGGCCGAGCAGTACTTC,CASSPGPNRAEQYF
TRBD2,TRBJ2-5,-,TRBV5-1,TGCGCCAGCAGCCTCGGACTAGCGGGGCCCCAAGAGACCCAGTACTTC,CASSLGLAGPQETQYF
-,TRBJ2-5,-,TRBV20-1,TGCAGTGCTAGATTGTTAACCCAGTACTTC,CSARLLTQYF
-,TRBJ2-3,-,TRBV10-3,TGTGCCATCAGTGATGCCGCAGGGCCCACAGATACGCAGTATTTT,CAISDAAGPTDTQYF
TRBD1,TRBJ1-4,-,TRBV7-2,TGTGCCAGCAGCTTAGCACGGACAGGGAATGAAAAACTGTTTTTT,CASSLARTGNEKLFF
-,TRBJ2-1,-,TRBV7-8,TGTGCCAGCAGCTTAGTTTCCCGCAACAATGAGCAGTTCTTC,CASSLVSRNNEQFF
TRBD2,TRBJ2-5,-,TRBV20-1,TGCAGTGCCAAGAACCGACTAGCGGGGCTGAGGGAGACCCAGTACTTC,CSAKNRLAGLRETQYF
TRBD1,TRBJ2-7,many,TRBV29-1,TGCAGCGTTGAACCATCGGGACAGATGGGGGAGCAGTACTTC,CSVEPSGQMGEQYF
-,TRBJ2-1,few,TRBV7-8,TGTGCCAGCAGCTCCGGGACCCTCCCGGAGTTCTTC,CASSSGTLPEFF
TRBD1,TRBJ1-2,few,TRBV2,TGTGCCAGCAGTGGACAGGGGCGATCGTATGGCTACACCTTC,CASSGQGRSYGYTF
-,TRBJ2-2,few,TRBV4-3,TGCGCCAGCAGCCAAGAGGAAGGCACCGGGGAGCTGTTTTTT,CASSQEEGTGELFF
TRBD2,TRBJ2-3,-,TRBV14,TGTGCCAGCAGCCAAGGCCACACCCTAGCGGGAGGCCCTACAGATACGCAGTATTTT,CASSQGHTLAGGPTDTQYF